The 4 T cell receptor beta chains below were found in one sample sequenced in a study of T-cell memory formation after mild COVID-19 (dated by TCRdb to the early 2020s). Library construction relied on 5' RACE. These reads were obtained on an Illumina NovaSeq 6000. TCRdb passed the public sequencing reads through fastp at Q25 and MiXCR, retaining productive beta sequences. Identical CDR3 proteins give one entry, which carries the most common genes and DNA. This sample comprises about 350,000 distinct CDR3 sequences, approximately 13% of them detected only once. The ten largest make up around a fifth of the sample. The sample taken for sequencing was PBMCs or a T cell subset sorted from them (not recorded which). The receptors were gathered from a young man who had mild COVID-19 (a few samples of this study predate the infection). The sample titles of this study are shuffled in the database, so cell type and time point are left out; the donor was told from shared clones.

The chain recombines TRBV29-1 with TRBJ2-7; possible D gene TRBD1, 6 bases. V lost 0 bases, J lost 3 bases, and 12 bases lay in between. This CDR3 region has 14 residues. Germline loops: CDR1 SQVTM, CDR2 ANQGSEA. The CDR3, as DNA: TGCAGCGTTGAAGAACAGGGTAAAGGCTACGAGCAGTACTTC. Protein: CSVEEQGKGYEQYF.

In its sample, this clonotype was seen a few times. In DNA, the CDR3 is TGTGCCACCAGTGCCCTCAGGGGTGCGGGGACCACAGATACGCAGTATTTT. It yields the protein CATSALRGAGTTDTQYF. The rearrangement uses TRBV24-1 and TRBJ2-3; D is tentatively TRBD1 or TRBD2 (6 bases each). Trimming removed 5 bases at V and 2 bases at J, with 19 bases between. This CDR3 region has 17 residues. The germline gives CDR1 KGHDR, CDR2 SFDVKD.

About this clonotype: Mismatch with germline at one junction end may stem from a read error. The rearrangement uses TRBV7-6 and TRBJ1-1; D may be TRBD1 (6 bases). This CDR3 has 14 residues. Germline loops: CDR1 SGHVS, CDR2 FNYEAQ. The CDR3 bases are TGTGCCAGCAGAATAAATCCAGGGGCGACTGAAGCCTTCTTT. The encoded protein is CASRINPGATEAFF. The full variable domain, in which reference TRBV7-6 and TRBJ1-1 provide the parts outside the CDR3, is GAGVSQSPRYKVTKRGQDVALRCDPISGHVSLYWYRQALGQGPEFLTYFNYEAQQDKSGLPNDRFSAERPEGSISTLTIQRTEQRDSAMYRCASRINPGATEAFFGQGTRLTVV.

The chain recombines TRBV12-3 or TRBV12-4 with TRBJ1-1, with D unresolved. The CDR3 is 12 amino acids. Trimming took 3 bases from V and 6 from J, leaving 8 bases between them. The DNA of the CDR3 is TGTGCCAGCAGTTTGTTTGGTTCTGAAGCTTTCTTT. Its protein is CASSLFGSEAFF.